This TCR beta chain is drawn from a study of blood T cell repertoires in COVID-19. About the study: Acute and convalescent COVID-19 specimens originated in the United States, Italy and Spain. From T cells, B-cell-depleted T cells, or PBMCs came the material, which was cDNA or gDNA.

This CDR3 has 13 residues. Deletions cut 1 base from V and 12 bases from J, with 13 bases between. Germline loops: CDR1 SNHLY, CDR2 FYNNEI. In the source study's methods: Scientists estimated how many nucleated cells there were by amplifying reference gene primers. Data came from immunoSEQ multiplex PCR; TCRdb stores just in-frame clones and leaves some out. V and J calls and clone size are as listed in that table; D and trimming were resolved from the DNA. The sample records 200,000 to 300,000 clones, around four fifths being singletons. The chain is built from TRBV2 and TRBJ2-1, with D perhaps TRBD1 (5 bases). This TCR was sampled from a woman in her fifties or sixties with active or convalescent COVID-19. Sequences were obtained from peripheral blood. The CDR3 coding sequence is TGTGCCAGCAGTGAAGGTTCCGTTCAGGGGCAGTTCTTC. Its protein product is CASSEGSVQGQFF.